Shown below are 26 T cell receptor beta chains from a single sample sequenced in a study of T cells after posttransplantation cyclophosphamide. Profiled with immunoSEQ multiplex PCR; TCRdb holds only in-frame clones, not every one. The data show 9,000 to 13,000 clones, around four fifths seen once. Busulfan-fludarabine conditioning, marrow transplant, and cyclophosphamide on days +3 and +4 were administered. Sequenced here: PBMCs, sampled more than 1,700 days after allogeneic stem cell transplant with posttransplant cyclophosphamide. The receptors originated from a female patient aged 50-59 years who received an allogeneic stem cell transplant from a related donor, was CMV-positive, and had no GVHD. Some T cells may trace back to the graft donor.

V usage is TRBV5-1 and J usage is TRBJ2-7; TRBD1 agrees at 7 bases. The V gene end was trimmed by 2 bases and the J gene end by 4 bases; junction bases not matched to a gene: 3. The CDR3 covers 13 residues. Germline assignment: CDR1 SGHRS and CDR2 YFSETQ. CDR3 coding DNA: TGCGCCAGCAGCTTCGACAGGGAATACGAGCAGTACTTC. Translation: CASSFDREYEQYF. Full variable domain (missing parts from reference TRBV5-1 and TRBJ2-7): KAGVTQTPRYLIKTRGQQVTLSCSPISGHRSVSWYQQTPGQGLQFLFEYFSETQRNKGNFPGRFSGRQFSNSRSEMNVSTLELGDSALYLCASSFDREYEQYFGPGTRLTVT.

This clone has a single count. The rearrangement uses TRBV15 and TRBJ2-7; D is ambiguous. The CDR3 covers 14 residues. The V gene's germline CDR1 is LNHNV and CDR2 YYDKDF (reference sequence). V was trimmed by 0 bases and J by 4 bases, leaving 10 bases between them. CDR3 loop: CATSREAFRYEQYF. CDR3 DNA: TGTGCCACCAGCAGAGAAGCTTTTCGGTACGAGCAGTACTTC.

The chain couples TRBV18 to TRBJ1-2, with unresolved D. CDR3 size: 15 residues. Germline V lookup: CDR1 KGHSH, CDR2 LQKENI. V lost 0 bases, J lost 4 bases, and 12 bases lay in between. As DNA, the CDR3 is TGTGCCAGCTCACCACCACAGAGACCCGGCTATGGCTACACCTTC. Protein product: CASSPPQRPGYGYTF.

This chain links TRBV14 with TRBJ2-7; D not resolved. The CDR3 length is 13 residues. Per germline, CDR1 SGHDN and CDR2 FVKESK. Between the trimmed V and J ends, which lost 2 bases and 3 bases, there was a span of 8 bases. The CDR3 loop is CASSQLAVYEQYF. The CDR3 bases are TGTGCCAGCAGCCAATTGGCCGTCTACGAGCAGTACTTC.

This chain uses TRBV5-1 with TRBJ2-5; TRBD1 is a possible D gene (6 bases). The CDR3 is made up of 14 amino acids. In germline, CDR1 is SGHRS, CDR2 YFSETQ. Trimming removed 4 bases from V and 3 bases from J, with 13 bases in between. The DNA for the CDR3 is TGCGCCAGCAGCCAGGACAGACCAGAAGAGACCCAGTACTTC. This sequence encodes CASSQDRPEETQYF.

This clone was seen a handful of times. V gene TRBV7-9 combines with J gene TRBJ1-5; no definite D call. The V gene's germline CDR1 is SEHNR and CDR2 FQNEAQ (reference sequence). The CDR3 extends over 15 amino acids. The V gene lost 1 base and the J gene lost 4 bases, with 11 bases spanning the gap. CDR3 nucleotide sequence: TGTGCCAGCAGCTTAGACCTGGTCGGGAATCAGCCCCAGCATTTT. Its translation is CASSLDLVGNQPQHF.

The V gene is TRBV18, the J gene TRBJ2-4; possibly TRBD2 for D (6 bases). Per the germline V gene, CDR1 is KGHSH and CDR2 is LQKENI. The CDR3 has 16 residues. Trimming left V 0 bases short and J 0 bases short, with 9 bases between. As DNA, the CDR3 is TGTGCCAGCTCACCACCGGAGGGGATAGCCAAAAACATTCAGTACTTC. It translates to CASSPPEGIAKNIQYF.

V is TRBV5-1 and J is TRBJ2-7, with 8 bases that match TRBD2. Germline values: CDR1 SGHRS, CDR2 YFSETQ. The J segment lost 2 bases and the V segment lost 3 bases, leaving 4 bases of the junction unmatched. This CDR3 contains 14 residues. Written as DNA, the CDR3 is TGCGCCAGCAGCTCCACGGGAGGGACCTACGAGCAGTACTTC. This gives the protein CASSSTGGTYEQYF.

The chain uses TRBV10-3 and TRBJ2-1; D might be TRBD1 (6 bases). Per the germline V gene, CDR1 is ENHRY and CDR2 is SYGVKD. The CDR3 extends over 14 amino acids. Trimming removed 8 bases at V and 9 bases at J, with 20 bases between. The CDR3 DNA is TGTGCCATCGGGGAGAGCAGGGGAAGGAGTGAGCAGTTCTTC. Amino acid sequence: CAIGESRGRSEQFF.

This chain connects TRBV7-2 to TRBJ2-3; no firm D call. The V gene's germline CDR1 is SGHTA and CDR2 FQGNSA. The CDR3 sequence is 13 residues long. Trimming left V 1 base short and J 4 bases short, with 6 bases between. The CDR3, as DNA: TGTGCCAGCAGCTTAGAGCGACCAGATACGCAGTATTTT. Its protein product is CASSLERPDTQYF. Combining the CDR3 with reference TRBV7-2 and TRBJ2-3 gives the whole variable domain GAGVSQSPSNKVTEKGKDVELRCDPISGHTALYWYRQSLGQGLEFLIYFQGNSAPDKSGLPSDRFSAERTGGSVSTLTIQRTQQEDSAVYLCASSLERPDTQYFGPGTRLTVL.

The V and J genes are TRBV18 and TRBJ2-7; perhaps TRBD1 as D (6 bases). Trimming took off 0 bases at V and 5 bases at J, with 11 bases between the two ends. This CDR3 contains 14 residues. Looked up from germline, CDR1 is KGHSH and CDR2 is LQKENI. CDR3 sequence: CASSPPVRGHEQYF. CDR3 sequence (DNA): TGTGCCAGCTCACCACCAGTCAGGGGCCACGAGCAGTACTTC.

This clone occurred once. The V call is TRBV19, the J call TRBJ1-5, with D possibly matching TRBD1 (5 bases). This CDR3 has 17 amino acids. Trimming shortened V by 1 base and J by 6 bases, and 19 bases separated the two germline ends. Germline CDR1 is LNHDA and CDR2 is SQIVND (reference sequence). In DNA, the CDR3 is TGTGCCAGTAGTATAGTATATTCGGTAGGGGTAGGTCAGCCCCAGCATTTT. It specifies CASSIVYSVGVGQPQHF.

The V call is TRBV11-3, the J call TRBJ2-2; D call uncertain. The V end lost 1 base, the J end lost 0 bases, and 6 bases lay between the germline ends. The CDR3 consists of 15 residues. Per germline, CDR1 SGHNT and CDR2 YENEEA. The CDR3 is CASSLARPNTGELFF. The CDR3 bases are TGTGCCAGCAGCTTAGCCAGGCCGAACACCGGGGAGCTGTTTTTT.

The chain combines TRBV18 with TRBJ1-5; 8 bases match TRBD1. V lost 3 bases and J lost 7; bases outside the gene matches: 5. Germline V CDR1 and CDR2: KGHSH, LQKENI. The CDR3 has 14 amino acids. The CDR3 spells CASSPDRVGQPQHF. The CDR3 nucleotides read TGTGCCAGCTCACCGGACAGGGTGGGCCAGCCCCAGCATTTT.

This clone was counted once. The V call is TRBV7-9, the J call TRBJ1-1; D unresolved. Trimming removed 2 bases from V and 0 bases from J, with 10 bases in between. The CDR3 is made up of 15 amino acids. Germline V gene data show CDR1 as SEHNR and CDR2 as FQNEAQ (reference sequence). The CDR3 region has the DNA TGTGCCAGCAGCTTATGGCACAGCATGAACACTGAAGCTTTCTTT. Amino acids: CASSLWHSMNTEAFF.

The gene calls are TRBV5-1 and TRBJ1-3, with D perhaps matching TRBD1 (6 bases). V shed 4 bases and J shed 4 bases, with 12 bases lying between them. This CDR3 comprises 14 residues. Looked up from germline, CDR1 is SGHRS and CDR2 is YFSETQ. The CDR3 region is CASSAAGAGNTIYF. The CDR3 DNA sequence: TGCGCCAGCAGCGCCGCAGGGGCCGGAAACACCATATATTTT. Drawing the rest from reference TRBV5-1 and TRBJ1-3, the complete variable domain is KAGVTQTPRYLIKTRGQQVTLSCSPISGHRSVSWYQQTPGQGLQFLFEYFSETQRNKGNFPGRFSGRQFSNSRSEMNVSTLELGDSALYLCASSAAGAGNTIYFGEGSWLTVV.

This sequence joins TRBV6-1 and TRBJ2-7, with TRBD1 identical over 7 bases. Germline trimming cut 6 bases from V and 0 bases from J; bases unmatched to any gene: 5. This CDR3 region has 14 residues. The germline V gene has CDR1 MNHNS and CDR2 SASEGT. The CDR3 nucleotides are TGTGCCAGCAGCGCGGACAGGAGCTCCTACGAGCAGTACTTC. It codes for CASSADRSSYEQYF.

V is TRBV7-3 and J is TRBJ2-7, with 8 positions matching TRBD1. CDR1 is SGHTA, CDR2 FQGTGA, per germline. V was pared by 4 bases and J by 6 bases, with 8 bases of the junction left unmatched. This CDR3 has 14 amino acids. The chain's CDR3 is CASSYLDRGSEQYF. CDR3 nucleotide sequence: TGTGCCAGCAGCTACCTCGACAGGGGTTCCGAGCAGTACTTC.

This clone was seen more than once but under ten times. The chain joins TRBV27 to TRBJ2-7; D is unclear. V lost 5 bases and J lost 3, with 11 bases in between. The length of the CDR3 is 13 residues. Germline CDR1 MNHEY, CDR2 SMNVEV (reference sequence). The CDR3 sequence: CASSPQVNYEQYF. DNA of the CDR3: TGTGCCAGCAGTCCCCAGGTAAACTACGAGCAGTACTTC.

This chain uses TRBV7-6 with TRBJ2-5, with D perhaps matching TRBD2 (6 bases). The CDR3 runs to 15 residues. CDR1 is SGHVS, CDR2 FNYEAQ, per germline. V lost 6 bases, J lost 0 bases, and 14 bases lay in between. CDR3 sequence reads: CASSLAWGDQETQYF. The CDR3 DNA sequence: TGTGCCAGCAGTCTAGCATGGGGGGACCAAGAGACCCAGTACTTC.

The rearrangement links TRBV11-2 to TRBJ2-5, with no clear D. Germline loops: CDR1 SGHAT, CDR2 FQNNGV. The V gene lost 0 bases and the J gene lost 9 bases, with 20 bases spanning the gap. CDR3 length: 16 residues. CDR3: CASSLDSLPFRVSQYF. The CDR3, as DNA: TGTGCCAGCAGCTTAGACAGCCTACCCTTTCGGGTCTCCCAGTACTTC. The full variable domain, its missing parts supplied by reference TRBV11-2 and TRBJ2-5, is EAGVAQSPRYKIIEKRQSVAFWCNPISGHATLYWYQQILGQGPKLLIQFQNNGVVDDSQLPKDRFSAERLKGVDSTLKIQPAKLEDSAVYLCASSLDSLPFRVSQYFGPGTRLLVL.

The V and J genes are TRBV5-1 and TRBJ1-1; D is unresolved. There are 17 residues in the CDR3. V dropped 2 bases and J dropped 6 bases, with 23 bases sitting between them. The germline gives CDR1 SGHRS, CDR2 YFSETQ. Here the CDR3 DNA reads TGCGCCAGCAGCTTATCCGGGGTCTACCGAGGAAGCGCTGAAGCTTTCTTT. Translating gives CASSLSGVYRGSAEAFF.

This clone is a singleton in its sample. The V call is TRBV28, the J call TRBJ2-7; possibly TRBD1 for D (6 bases). The CDR3 loop spans 14 amino acids. The germline CDR1 and CDR2 sequences are MDHEN and SYDVKM. Between the trimmed V and J ends, which lost 5 bases and 2 bases, there was a span of 13 bases. The CDR3 nucleotides read TGTGCCAGCAGTGGGGGCCAGGGCCCCTACGAGCAGTACTTC. It yields the protein CASSGGQGPYEQYF.

This clone came up a few times. CDR3 bases: TGTGCCAGCAGGCCCCGGCGGGACAGAAGCTACGAGCAGTACTTC. It yields the protein CASRPRRDRSYEQYF. The rearrangement uses TRBV28 and TRBJ2-7; a weak D match, TRBD1 (7 bases). V lost 6 bases to trimming and J lost 3 bases, with 18 bases between them. The CDR3 runs 15 residues. Germline V gene lookup returns CDR1 MDHEN and CDR2 SYDVKM.

V is TRBV6-6 and J is TRBJ2-3, with D unresolved. The CDR3 extends over 14 amino acids. Germline CDR1 and CDR2: MNHNY and SVGAGI (reference sequence). V lost 0 bases to trimming and J lost 6 bases, with 10 bases between them. The CDR3 DNA follows: TGTGCCAGCAGTTACTCGTCCCTTCCGGATACGCAGTATTTT. This codes for CASSYSSLPDTQYF.

The chain joins TRBV18 to TRBJ1-5, with a tentative D call TRBD1 (5 bases). Trimming removed 2 bases at V and 3 bases at J, with 8 bases between. The CDR3 runs 14 residues. Germline V CDR1 and CDR2: KGHSH, LQKENI. The CDR3 bases are TGTGCCAGCTCACCAGACAGCCTCAATCAGCCCCAGCATTTT. Its translation is CASSPDSLNQPQHF.